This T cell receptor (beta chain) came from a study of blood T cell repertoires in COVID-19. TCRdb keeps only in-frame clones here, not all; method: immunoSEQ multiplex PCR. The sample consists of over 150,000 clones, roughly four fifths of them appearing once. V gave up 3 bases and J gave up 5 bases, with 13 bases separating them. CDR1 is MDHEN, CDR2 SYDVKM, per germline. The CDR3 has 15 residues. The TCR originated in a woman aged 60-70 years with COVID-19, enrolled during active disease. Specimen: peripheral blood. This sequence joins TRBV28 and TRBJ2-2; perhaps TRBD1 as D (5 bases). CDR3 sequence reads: CASSFDSRRTGELFF. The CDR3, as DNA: TGTGCCAGCAGTTTTGACAGCCGACGGACCGGGGAGCTGTTTTTT.